The next 11 T cell receptor beta chains were all read from a single sample in a study of T cells in Graves' hyperthyroidism and ophthalmopathy. RNA transcripts provided the source from which TCR beta CDR3 regions were amplified. The HTBI primer set was used in a first-round RT-PCR of the TCR CDR3. TCRdb passed the multiplex PCR reads through MiXCR, listing each CDR3 protein once. The sample lists 450,000 to 650,000 distinct CDR3 sequences; approximately 15% were seen once. The sequenced material came from blood. Every receptor here comes from a woman younger than 30 with Graves' ophthalmopathy.

The chain employs TRBV27 and TRBJ2-5, with TRBD1 matching 7 bases. The V gene's germline CDR1 is MNHEY and CDR2 SMNVEV (reference sequence). J lost 5 bases, V lost 2 bases, and 5 bases had no gene match. The CDR3 is 14 amino acids. CDR3 in DNA: TGTGCCAGCAGTTTAGGGACAGTTACGGAGACCCAGTACTTC. Translated: CASSLGTVTETQYF.

This clonotype was detected many times. The chain recombines TRBV2 with TRBJ2-1; the D is unclear. Trimming left V 3 bases short and J 8 bases short, with 8 bases between. The germline CDR1 and CDR2 sequences are SNHLY and FYNNEI. The CDR3 has 12 amino acids. The CDR3 nucleotides read TGTGCCAGCAGTGAGGTGGAAGATGAGCAGTTCTTC. Residues: CASSEVEDEQFF.

Many counts were recorded for this clonotype. The J gene is TRBJ1-2, the V gene TRBV7-9, with TRBD1 identical over 8 bases. V gave up 4 bases and J gave up 3 bases; unmatched junction bases: 7. This CDR3 contains 15 residues. CDR1 SEHNR and CDR2 FQNEAQ come from the germline V gene (reference sequence). The CDR3 bases are TGTGCCAGCAGCTCATTAACGACAGGGGACTATGGCTACACCTTC. Protein sequence: CASSSLTTGDYGYTF.

This clonotype appeared many times. This chain uses TRBV2 with TRBJ2-5; 13 nucleotides align to TRBD2. Germline assignment: CDR1 SNHLY and CDR2 FYNNEI. J gave up 2 bases and V 3 bases, and 9 bases lay outside the gene matches. This CDR3 contains 18 residues. As DNA, the CDR3 is TGTGCCAGCAGTGAGAGACTAGCGGGAGGCCCTCTGCAAGAGACCCAGTACTTC. This sequence encodes CASSERLAGGPLQETQYF. The full variable domain, with the rest looked up from reference TRBV2 and TRBJ2-5, is EPEVTQTPSHQVTQMGQEVILRCVPISNHLYFYWYRQILGQKVEFLVSFYNNEISEKSEIFDDQFSVERPDGSNFTLKIRSTKLEDSAMYFCASSERLAGGPLQETQYFGPGTRLLVL.

Comment on this clonotype: This may be a read error, as it is one base from a much larger clone. The rearrangement uses TRBV28 and TRBJ2-7; possible D gene TRBD1, 6 bases. In germline, CDR1 is MDHEN, CDR2 SYDVKM. Trimming removed 9 bases at V and 2 bases at J, with 8 bases between. This CDR3 is 11 amino acids long. For the CDR3, the DNA is TGTGCCAGTACAGGGCCCTACGAGCAGTACTTC. This encodes CASTGPYEQYF.

This clonotype has only a few counts. V and J are TRBV28 and TRBJ1-2; D is unresolved. The CDR3 sequence is 12 residues long. V shed 6 bases and J shed 13 bases, with 18 bases lying between them. Germline V gene sequence: CDR1 MDHEN, CDR2 SYDVKM. CDR3 DNA: TGTGCCAGCAGGAGATCATTTCACTCGGGCACCTTC. Its protein product is CASRRSFHSGTF.

The table lists this clonotype with a few counts. The chain joins TRBV18 to TRBJ2-1, with TRBD1 matching over 8 bases. Germline loops: CDR1 KGHSH, CDR2 LQKENI. The CDR3 contains 18 residues. The V gene end was trimmed by 0 bases and the J gene end by 5 bases; junction bases not matched to a gene: 12. This chain's CDR3 is CASSPPDLTGAFDNEQFF. The CDR3 DNA reads as TGTGCCAGCTCACCACCCGACCTGACAGGGGCCTTTGACAATGAGCAGTTCTTC. Full variable domain (remainder filled in from reference TRBV18 and TRBJ2-1): NAGVMQNPRHLVRRRGQEARLRCSPMKGHSHVYWYRQLPEEGLKFMVYLQKENIIDESGMPKERFSAEFPKEGPSILRIQQVVRGDSAAYFCASSPPDLTGAFDNEQFFGPGTRLTVL.

With regard to this clonotype: A much larger clone lies a single base off, so this may be a read error. The V call is TRBV18, the J call TRBJ1-1, with TRBD1 matching 8 bases. The CDR3 is made up of 16 amino acids. With 3 bases clipped from V and 4 bases from J, the junction kept 10 bases outside the gene matches. CDR1 is KGHSH and CDR2 is LQKENI in the germline V gene. This CDR3 is CASSPPAGTGSTEAFF. The CDR3 DNA sequence: TGTGCCAGCTCACCTCCTGCGGGGACAGGTTCCACTGAAGCTTTCTTT.

A note on this clonotype: Since a much larger clone is just one base distant, this may be a read error. The chain employs TRBV6-5 and TRBJ2-7; 12 bases fit TRBD1. The CDR3 extends over 15 amino acids. Germline-derived CDR1 and CDR2 are MNHEY and SVGAGI. Trimming removed 8 bases from V and 3 bases from J; junction bases left unmatched: 8. The CDR3 region is CASGLGQGAFYEQYF. In DNA form, the CDR3 reads TGTGCCAGCGGTTTGGGACAGGGGGCTTTCTACGAGCAGTACTTC.

There are many counts of this clonotype. The rearrangement links TRBV20-1 to TRBJ1-4; the match to TRBD1 covers 11 bases. The CDR3 is made up of 15 amino acids. Germline trimming cut 1 base from V and 5 bases from J; bases unmatched to any gene: 3. Germline CDR1 reads DFQATT; CDR2 reads SNEGSKA (reference sequence). The CDR3 DNA follows: TGCAGTGCTAGAGGTTGGGACAGGGGGAATGAAAAACTGTTTTTT. This gives the protein CSARGWDRGNEKLFF.

This clonotype was observed at least ten times. The V gene is TRBV11-2, the J gene TRBJ2-7; 8 bases map to TRBD2. Looked up from germline, CDR1 is SGHAT and CDR2 is FQNNGV. V shed 2 bases and J 0 bases; nucleotides not matched to a gene: 9. This CDR3 contains 17 residues. In DNA, the CDR3 is TGTGCCAGCAGCTTATTCCGGGGGGGGCCGTCCTCCTACGAGCAGTACTTC. It yields the protein CASSLFRGGPSSYEQYF. The variable domain in full, with the rest retrieved from reference TRBV11-2 and TRBJ2-7, is EAGVAQSPRYKIIEKRQSVAFWCNPISGHATLYWYQQILGQGPKLLIQFQNNGVVDDSQLPKDRFSAERLKGVDSTLKIQPAKLEDSAVYLCASSLFRGGPSSYEQYFGPGTRLTVT.